The rows below give T cell receptor beta chains drawn from one sample of a study of T cells after yellow fever vaccination. TCRdb reprocessed the 5' RACE reads via MiXCR and lists one record per CDR3 protein. Counted here are about 580,000 distinct CDR3 sequences, 17% occurring once; the ten biggest clones make up 17%. Sequencing was performed on PBMCs, taken about 5 days after the first yellow fever vaccination. Source of these receptors: a man between 18 and 35 years old who received the YFV17D yellow fever vaccine. The CDR3 runs from the conserved cysteine through the conserved F or W. Each record gives: V gene, J gene, CDR3 protein.

v_call: TRBV28; j_call: TRBJ1-1; cdr3_aa: CASSSNDRLAFF
v_call: TRBV6-5; j_call: TRBJ2-5; cdr3_aa: CASSYGGLEETQYF
v_call: TRBV9; j_call: TRBJ2-5; cdr3_aa: CASSVTSGGQHQETQYF
v_call: TRBV20-1; j_call: TRBJ1-6; cdr3_aa: CSAPQGIDSPLHF
v_call: TRBV24-1; j_call: TRBJ2-2; cdr3_aa: CATSYRDRDTGELFF
v_call: TRBV6-2/TRBV6-3; j_call: TRBJ2-4; cdr3_aa: CASGGAGTAKNIQYF
v_call: TRBV12-3/TRBV12-4; j_call: TRBJ2-2; cdr3_aa: CASSREGQHTGELFF
v_call: TRBV4-1; j_call: TRBJ1-3; cdr3_aa: CASSPWRNSGNTIYF
v_call: TRBV30; j_call: TRBJ1-1; cdr3_aa: CAGIRGTEAFF
v_call: TRBV2; j_call: TRBJ2-5; cdr3_aa: CASRGPLIKTQYF
v_call: TRBV3-1; j_call: TRBJ2-5; cdr3_aa: CASSPPVGGETQYF
v_call: TRBV20-1; j_call: TRBJ2-7; cdr3_aa: CSARGGLGTGGEQYF
v_call: TRBV6-1; j_call: TRBJ1-1; cdr3_aa: CASIRTGETEAFF
v_call: TRBV6-2/TRBV6-3; j_call: TRBJ2-7; cdr3_aa: CASSYRSYEQYF
v_call: TRBV28; j_call: TRBJ1-1; cdr3_aa: CASARGDLGNTEAFF
v_call: TRBV5-1; j_call: TRBJ1-2; cdr3_aa: CASSLEGQGTNYGYTF
v_call: TRBV5-1; j_call: TRBJ2-1; cdr3_aa: CASSLGSGASYNEQFF
v_call: TRBV5-1; j_call: TRBJ2-3; cdr3_aa: CASSRDGQNTDTQYF
v_call: TRBV20-1; j_call: TRBJ2-3; cdr3_aa: CRTSGSSDTQYF
v_call: TRBV7-9; j_call: TRBJ2-7; cdr3_aa: CASSLASLGTGYEQYF
v_call: TRBV11-2; j_call: TRBJ2-1; cdr3_aa: CASSLSLIEQFF
v_call: TRBV18; j_call: TRBJ2-5; cdr3_aa: CASSWRNQETQYF
v_call: TRBV5-1; j_call: TRBJ2-1; cdr3_aa: CASARVPSYNEQFF
v_call: TRBV3-1; j_call: TRBJ2-3; cdr3_aa: CASSQLREADTQYF
v_call: TRBV5-1; j_call: TRBJ2-3; cdr3_aa: CASRGRVLTDTQYF
v_call: TRBV7-7; j_call: TRBJ2-5; cdr3_aa: CASTPGSGVTTQNF
v_call: TRBV9; j_call: TRBJ2-5; cdr3_aa: CASSERGLAGIQETQYF
v_call: TRBV5-1; j_call: TRBJ2-1; cdr3_aa: CASSPVGRGGDEQFF
v_call: TRBV4-3; j_call: TRBJ2-3; cdr3_aa: CASSQGLSYTDTQYF
v_call: TRBV5-1; j_call: TRBJ2-5; cdr3_aa: CASSLGLVPRETQYF
v_call: TRBV3-1; j_call: TRBJ2-7; cdr3_aa: CASSQDYLEQGTEQYF
v_call: TRBV7-8; j_call: TRBJ1-1; cdr3_aa: CASSPRDTKAFF
v_call: TRBV6-1; j_call: TRBJ1-5; cdr3_aa: CASRPSSGGATQPQHF